This T cell receptor (beta chain) was retrieved from a study of vaccination effects on CD4 cells after COVID-19. The study, taken as a whole, reports: No early post-infection timepoints were available in the study, which also included few convalescent patients.

The table lists this clone with a few counts. As yet, its antigen is unknown. Between the trimmed V and J ends, which lost 4 bases and 13 bases, there was a span of 17 bases. CDR1 is GTSNPN and CDR2 is SVGIG in the germline V gene (reference sequence). CDR3 length: 13 residues. The protocol was immunoSEQ multiplex PCR, while the TCRdb copy is restricted to in-frame clones and leaves out a portion. The sample consists of around 30,000 clones, 80% of them appearing once. Viral peptide pool expansion of antigen-specific CD4+ T cells preceded sequencing in the ViraFEST assay. Isolation of CD4+ T cells took place after nine to ten days of culture. The participants, recipients of two vaccine doses, got either BNT162b2 or mRNA-1273. Previously uninfected by SARS-CoV-2, the vaccine recipients also showed negative nucleocapsid antibodies. Wells containing 1.5 million to 2.5 million PBMC each were cultured with roughly 10 IU/ml IL-2 and approximately 10 ug/ml peptides. Cells had half their medium changed to IL-2 medium on days 3 and 7.

This TCR came from a human donor who received a COVID-19 vaccine. Some clones in this sample may be carry-over from other donors' samples. V gene TRBV30 combines with J gene TRBJ1-6, with D maybe TRBD1 (5 bases). The sequencing here drew on CD4+ T cells from PBMCs cultured with SARS-CoV-2 spike peptides, taken after COVID-19 vaccination. The CDR3 reads CAWKGPLRHPLHF. In nucleotides, the CDR3 is TGTGCCTGGAAGGGGCCGTTGAGACATCCCCTCCACTTT.